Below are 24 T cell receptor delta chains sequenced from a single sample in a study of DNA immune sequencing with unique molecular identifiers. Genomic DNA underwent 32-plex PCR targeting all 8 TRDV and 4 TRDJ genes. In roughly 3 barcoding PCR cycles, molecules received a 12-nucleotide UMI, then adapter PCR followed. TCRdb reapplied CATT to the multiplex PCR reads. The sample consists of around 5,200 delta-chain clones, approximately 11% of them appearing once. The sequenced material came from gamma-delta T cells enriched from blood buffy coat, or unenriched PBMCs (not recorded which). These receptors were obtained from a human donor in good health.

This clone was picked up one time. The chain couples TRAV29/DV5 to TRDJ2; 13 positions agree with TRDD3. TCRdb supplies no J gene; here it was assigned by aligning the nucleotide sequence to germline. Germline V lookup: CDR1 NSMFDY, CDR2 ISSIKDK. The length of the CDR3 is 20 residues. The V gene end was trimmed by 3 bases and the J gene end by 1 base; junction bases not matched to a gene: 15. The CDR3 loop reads CAATLPHWGIRGFLTAQLFF. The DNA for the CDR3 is TGTGCAGCAACACTTCCTCACTGGGGGATACGCGGGTTTTTGACAGCACAACTCTTCTTT.

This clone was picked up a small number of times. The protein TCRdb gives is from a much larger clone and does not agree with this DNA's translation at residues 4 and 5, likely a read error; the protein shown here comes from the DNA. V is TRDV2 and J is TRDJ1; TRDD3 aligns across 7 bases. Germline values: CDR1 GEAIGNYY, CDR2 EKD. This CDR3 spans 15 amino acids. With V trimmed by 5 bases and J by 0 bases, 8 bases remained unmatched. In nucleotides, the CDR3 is TGTGCCTGTGCCCAACTGGGGACAGACACCGATAAACTCATCTTT. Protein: CACAQLGTDTDKLIF.

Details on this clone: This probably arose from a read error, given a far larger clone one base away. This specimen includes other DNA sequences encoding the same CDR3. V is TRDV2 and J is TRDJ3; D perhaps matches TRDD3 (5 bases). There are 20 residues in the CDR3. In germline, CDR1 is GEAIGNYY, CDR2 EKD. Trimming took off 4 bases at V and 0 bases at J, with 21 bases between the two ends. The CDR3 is CACDPIVLGESSWDTRQMFF. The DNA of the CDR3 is TGTGCCTGTGATCCCATTGTACTCGGGGAAAGCTCCTGGGACACCCGACAGATGTTTTTC.

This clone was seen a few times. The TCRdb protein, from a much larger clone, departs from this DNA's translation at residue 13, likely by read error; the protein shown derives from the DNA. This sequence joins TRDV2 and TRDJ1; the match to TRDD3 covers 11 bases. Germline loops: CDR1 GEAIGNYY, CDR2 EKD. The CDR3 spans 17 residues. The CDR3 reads CACDTVGGYASTGKLIF. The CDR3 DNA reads TGTGCCTGTGACACCGTTGGGGGATACGCCTCCACCGGTAAACTCATCTTT.

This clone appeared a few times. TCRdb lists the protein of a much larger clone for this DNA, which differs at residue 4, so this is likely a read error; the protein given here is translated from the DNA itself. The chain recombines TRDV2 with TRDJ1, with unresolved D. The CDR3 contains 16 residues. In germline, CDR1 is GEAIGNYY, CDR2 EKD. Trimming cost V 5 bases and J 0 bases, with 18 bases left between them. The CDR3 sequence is CACGPSDRKYTDKLIF. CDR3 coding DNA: TGTGCCTGTGGCCCGTCCGATCGGAAGTACACCGATAAACTCATCTTT.

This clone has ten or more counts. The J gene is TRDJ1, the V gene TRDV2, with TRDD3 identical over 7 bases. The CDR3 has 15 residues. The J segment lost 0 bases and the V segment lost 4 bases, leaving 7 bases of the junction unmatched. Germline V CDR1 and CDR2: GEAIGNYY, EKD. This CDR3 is CACEQLGTHTDKLIF. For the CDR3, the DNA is TGTGCCTGTGAGCAACTGGGGACCCACACCGATAAACTCATCTTT.

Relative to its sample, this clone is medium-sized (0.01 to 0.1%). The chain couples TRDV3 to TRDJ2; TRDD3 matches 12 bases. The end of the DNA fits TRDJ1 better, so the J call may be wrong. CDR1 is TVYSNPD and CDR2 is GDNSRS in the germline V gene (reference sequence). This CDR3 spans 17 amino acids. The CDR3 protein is CATLRRTGGYHTDKLIF. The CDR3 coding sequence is TGTGCCACTCTACGGCGTACTGGGGGATACCACACCGATAAACTCATCTTT.

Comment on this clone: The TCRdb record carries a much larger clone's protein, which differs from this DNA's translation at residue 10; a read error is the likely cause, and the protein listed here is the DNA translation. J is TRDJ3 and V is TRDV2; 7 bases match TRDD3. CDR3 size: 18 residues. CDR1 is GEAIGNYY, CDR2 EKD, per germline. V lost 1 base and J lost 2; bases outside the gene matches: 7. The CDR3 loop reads CACDTLLGSTWDTRQMFF. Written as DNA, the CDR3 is TGTGCCTGTGACACTCTACTGGGGAGCACCTGGGACACCCGACAGATGTTTTTC.

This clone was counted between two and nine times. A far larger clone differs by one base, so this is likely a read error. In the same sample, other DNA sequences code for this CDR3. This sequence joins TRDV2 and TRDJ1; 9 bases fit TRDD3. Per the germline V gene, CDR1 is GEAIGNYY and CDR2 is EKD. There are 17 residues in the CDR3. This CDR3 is CACDTVRGYGNTDKLIF. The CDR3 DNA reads TGTGCCTGTGACACCGTGCGGGGATACGGTAACACCGATAAACTCATATTT.

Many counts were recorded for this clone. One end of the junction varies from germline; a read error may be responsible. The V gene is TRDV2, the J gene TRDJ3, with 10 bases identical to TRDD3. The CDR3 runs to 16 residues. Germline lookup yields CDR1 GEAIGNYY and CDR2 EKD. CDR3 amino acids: CACDTVVLGDTRQMFF. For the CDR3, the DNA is TGTGCCTGTGACACCGTTGTACTGGGGGATACCCGACAGATGTTTTTC.

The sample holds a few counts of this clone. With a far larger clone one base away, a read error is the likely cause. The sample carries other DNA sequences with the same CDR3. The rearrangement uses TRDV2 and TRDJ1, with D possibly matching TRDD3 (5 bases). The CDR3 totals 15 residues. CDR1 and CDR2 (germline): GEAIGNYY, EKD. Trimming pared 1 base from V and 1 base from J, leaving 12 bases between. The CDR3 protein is CACDTVGGRTDKLIF. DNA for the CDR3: TGTGCCTGTGACACTGTCGGGGGTCGCACCGATAAACTCATCTTT.

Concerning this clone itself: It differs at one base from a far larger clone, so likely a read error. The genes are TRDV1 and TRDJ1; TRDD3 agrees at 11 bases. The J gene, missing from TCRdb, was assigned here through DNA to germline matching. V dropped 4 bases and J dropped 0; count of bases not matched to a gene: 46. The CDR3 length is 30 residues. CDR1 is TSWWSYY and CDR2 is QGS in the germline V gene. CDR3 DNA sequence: TGTGCTCTTGGGGGCCTTCCTCGCCAAACCCTGTACTGGGGGATAAGCCAGATTCCAAATACCTGGCCTTACACCGATAAACTCATCTTT. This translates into CALGGLPRQTLYWGISQIPNTWPYTDKLIF.

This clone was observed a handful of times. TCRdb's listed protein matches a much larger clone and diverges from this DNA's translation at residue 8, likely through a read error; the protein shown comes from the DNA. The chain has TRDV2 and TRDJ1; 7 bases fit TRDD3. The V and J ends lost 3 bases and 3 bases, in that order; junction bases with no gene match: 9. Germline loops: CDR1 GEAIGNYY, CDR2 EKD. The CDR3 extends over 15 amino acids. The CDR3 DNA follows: TGTGCCTGTGACCCACTGGGGTATAAATCCGATAAACTCATCTTT. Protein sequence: CACDPLGYKSDKLIF.

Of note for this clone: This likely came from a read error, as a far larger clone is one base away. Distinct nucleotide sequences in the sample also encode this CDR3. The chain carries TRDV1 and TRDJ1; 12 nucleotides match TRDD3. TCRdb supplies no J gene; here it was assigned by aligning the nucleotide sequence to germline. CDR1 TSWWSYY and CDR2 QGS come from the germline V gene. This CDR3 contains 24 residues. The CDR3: CALGGYLSSFTRTWGIRRTDKLIF. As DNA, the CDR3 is TGCGCTCTTGGGGGCTATCTCTCTTCCTTTACGCGTACCTGGGGGATACGGAGGACCGATAAACTCATCTTT.

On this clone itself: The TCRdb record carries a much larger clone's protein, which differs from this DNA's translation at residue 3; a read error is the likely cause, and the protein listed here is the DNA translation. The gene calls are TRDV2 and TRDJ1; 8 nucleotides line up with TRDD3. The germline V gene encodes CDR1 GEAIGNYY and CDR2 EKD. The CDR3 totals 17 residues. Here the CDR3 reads CARDTLTGGHDTDKLIF. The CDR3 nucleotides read TGTGCCCGTGACACCTTAACTGGGGGGCATGACACCGATAAACTCATCTTT.

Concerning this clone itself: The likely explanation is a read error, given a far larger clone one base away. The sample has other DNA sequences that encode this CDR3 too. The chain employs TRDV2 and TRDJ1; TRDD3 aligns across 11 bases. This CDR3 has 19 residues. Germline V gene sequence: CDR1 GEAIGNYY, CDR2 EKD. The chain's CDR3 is CACDTVSNWGISDTDKLIF. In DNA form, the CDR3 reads TGCGCCTGTGACACCGTATCGAACTGGGGGATATCAGACACCGATAAACTCATCTTT.

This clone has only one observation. CDR3 residues: CALGELRWGTALPAQLFF. The CDR3 DNA reads TGTGCTCTTGGGGAACTCCGATGGGGGACAGCTTTGCCAGCACAACTCTTCTTT. The J gene call is TRDJ2, but no V gene call exists; the tabulated D call, TRDD3, remains unverified against the DNA. The CDR3 totals 18 residues.

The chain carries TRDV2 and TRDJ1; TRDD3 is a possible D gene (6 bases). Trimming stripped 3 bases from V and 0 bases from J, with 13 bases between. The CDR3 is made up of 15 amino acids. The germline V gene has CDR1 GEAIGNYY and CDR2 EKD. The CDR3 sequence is CACDSLGPYTDKLIF. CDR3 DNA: TGTGCCTGTGACTCCCTGGGGCCGTACACCGATAAACTCATCTTT.

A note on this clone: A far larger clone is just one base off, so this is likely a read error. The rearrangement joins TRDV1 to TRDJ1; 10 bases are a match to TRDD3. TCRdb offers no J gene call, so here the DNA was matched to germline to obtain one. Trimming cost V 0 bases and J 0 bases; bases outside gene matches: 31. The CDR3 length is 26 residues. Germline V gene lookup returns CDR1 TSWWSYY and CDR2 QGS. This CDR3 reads CALGELGFLQSFTGGSSSLYTDKLIF. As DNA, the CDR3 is TGTGCTCTTGGGGAACTGGGGTTCCTACAGTCCTTTACTGGGGGATCTTCTTCTTTGTACACCGATAAACTCATCTTT.

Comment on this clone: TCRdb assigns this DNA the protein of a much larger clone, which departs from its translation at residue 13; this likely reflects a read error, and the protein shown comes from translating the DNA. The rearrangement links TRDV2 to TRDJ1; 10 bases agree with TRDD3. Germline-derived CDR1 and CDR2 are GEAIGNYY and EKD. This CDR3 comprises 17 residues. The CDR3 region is CACDGLGDRLYTNKLIF. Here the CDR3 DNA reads TGTGCCTGTGACGGTCTGGGGGATAGACTGTACACCAATAAACTCATCTTT.

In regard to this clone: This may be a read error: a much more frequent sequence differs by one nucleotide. The CDR3 nucleotides are TGTGCCTGTGACCCCGTACTGGACTCCTCGTACACCGATAAACTCATCTTT. This translates into CACDPVLDSSYTDKLIF. J is TRDJ1 and V is TRDV2; possible D gene TRDD3, 5 bases. The CDR3 sequence is 17 residues long. Germline V lookup: CDR1 GEAIGNYY, CDR2 EKD. V was shortened by 3 bases and J by 0 bases, with 19 bases between the two germline ends.

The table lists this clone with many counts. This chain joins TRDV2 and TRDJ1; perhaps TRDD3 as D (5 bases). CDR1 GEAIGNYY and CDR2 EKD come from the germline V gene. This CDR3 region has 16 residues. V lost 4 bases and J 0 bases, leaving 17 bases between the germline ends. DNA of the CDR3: TGTGCCTGTGAATCGGGATTCCCTCCGTACACCGATAAACTCATCTTT. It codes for CACESGFPPYTDKLIF.

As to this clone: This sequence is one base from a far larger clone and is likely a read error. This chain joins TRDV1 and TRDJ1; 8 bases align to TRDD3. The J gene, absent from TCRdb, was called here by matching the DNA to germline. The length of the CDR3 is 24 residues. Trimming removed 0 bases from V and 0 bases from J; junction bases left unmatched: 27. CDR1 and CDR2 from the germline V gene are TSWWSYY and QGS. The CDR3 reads CALGELGSSNSLLRDTLHTDKLIF. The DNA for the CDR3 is TGTGCTCTTGGGGAACTTGGGTCTTCTAATAGCCTACTGCGGGATACGCTTCACACCGATAAACTCATCTTT.

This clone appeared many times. The CDR3 bases are TGTGCCTGTGACACCCTGAACGAGGGGGGCCCTCAGGACACCGATAAACTCATCTTT. This gives the protein CACDTLNEGGPQDTDKLIF. This chain connects TRDV2 to TRDJ1; D may be TRDD3 (5 bases). The CDR3 consists of 19 residues. Between the trimmed V and J ends, which lost 0 bases and 0 bases, there was a span of 22 bases. In germline, CDR1 is GEAIGNYY, CDR2 EKD.